This TCR beta chain was captured in a study of blood T cell repertoires in COVID-19. Study-level information: Acute and convalescent COVID-19 samples came from the United States, Italy and Spain.

V shed 3 bases, J shed 7 bases, and the junction held 9 bases outside the gene matches. The CDR3 is 14 amino acids. In germline, CDR1 is GTSNPN, CDR2 SVGIG (reference sequence). In the authors' workflow: Reference gene primers were amplified, and this amplification served to estimate nucleated cell counts. Here immunoSEQ multiplex PCR was the method, and the copy in TCRdb shows in-frame clones only, minus some. For V, J and clone size, that table is used; D and trimming come from the DNA. The sample has 120,000 to 150,000 clones; roughly 90% are singletons. Recruits, aged roughly 18 to 95 years, lived in 24 US areas. Each participant's cohort was designated according to participant-reported clinical history.

Source material: PBMCs or T cells enriched from blood (not recorded which). V is TRBV30 and J is TRBJ1-5, with 7 positions matching TRBD1. The sequence derives from a woman under 40 with acute COVID-19. The CDR3 here is CAWRGQGVLQPQHF. The CDR3 DNA reads TGTGCCTGGAGGGGTCAGGGGGTACTACAGCCCCAGCATTTT.